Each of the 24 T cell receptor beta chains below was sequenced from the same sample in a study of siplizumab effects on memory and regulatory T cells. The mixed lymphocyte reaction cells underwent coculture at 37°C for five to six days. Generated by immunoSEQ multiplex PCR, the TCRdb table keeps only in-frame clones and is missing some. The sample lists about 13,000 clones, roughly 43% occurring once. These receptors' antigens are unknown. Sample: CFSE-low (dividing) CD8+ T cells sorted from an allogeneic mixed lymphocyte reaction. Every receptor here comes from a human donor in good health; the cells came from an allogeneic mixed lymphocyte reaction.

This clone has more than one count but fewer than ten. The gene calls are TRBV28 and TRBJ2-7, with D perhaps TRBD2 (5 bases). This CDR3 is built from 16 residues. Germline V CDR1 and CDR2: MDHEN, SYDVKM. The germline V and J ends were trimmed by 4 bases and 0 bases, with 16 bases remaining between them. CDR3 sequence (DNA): TGTGCCAGCAGTTCTCTCGGGAATGGGGACTCCTACGAGCAGTACTTC. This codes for CASSSLGNGDSYEQYF.

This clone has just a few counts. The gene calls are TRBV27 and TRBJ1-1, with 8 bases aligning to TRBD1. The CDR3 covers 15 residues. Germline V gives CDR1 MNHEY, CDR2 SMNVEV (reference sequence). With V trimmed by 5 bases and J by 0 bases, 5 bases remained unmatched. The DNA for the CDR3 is TGTGCCAGCAGTGAAGACAGGGGAATGAACACTGAAGCTTTCTTT. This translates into CASSEDRGMNTEAFF.

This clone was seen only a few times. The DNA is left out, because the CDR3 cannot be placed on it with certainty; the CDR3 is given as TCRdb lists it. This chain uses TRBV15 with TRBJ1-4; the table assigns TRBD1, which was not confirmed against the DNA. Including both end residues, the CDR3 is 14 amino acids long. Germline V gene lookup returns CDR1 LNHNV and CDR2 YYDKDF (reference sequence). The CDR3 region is CATSTSGQGEKLFF.

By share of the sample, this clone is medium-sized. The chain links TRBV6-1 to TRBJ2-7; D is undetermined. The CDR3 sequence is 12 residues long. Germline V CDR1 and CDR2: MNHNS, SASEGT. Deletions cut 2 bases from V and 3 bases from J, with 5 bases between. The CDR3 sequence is CASSESSYEQYF. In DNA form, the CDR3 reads TGTGCCAGCAGTGAAAGTAGCTACGAGCAGTACTTC.

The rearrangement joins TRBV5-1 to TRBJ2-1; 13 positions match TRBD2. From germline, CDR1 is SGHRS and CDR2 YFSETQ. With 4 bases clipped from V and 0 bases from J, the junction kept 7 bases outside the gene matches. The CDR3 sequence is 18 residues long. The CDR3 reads CASSVRTSGGYSYNEQFF. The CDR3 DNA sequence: TGCGCCAGCAGCGTCCGGACTAGCGGGGGCTACTCCTACAATGAGCAGTTCTTC.

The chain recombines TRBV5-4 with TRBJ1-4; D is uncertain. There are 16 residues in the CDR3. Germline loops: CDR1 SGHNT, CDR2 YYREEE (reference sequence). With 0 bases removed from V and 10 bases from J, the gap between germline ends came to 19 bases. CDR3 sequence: CASSLAPQAGEGKLFF. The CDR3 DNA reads TGTGCCAGCAGCTTGGCCCCGCAGGCCGGTGAAGGAAAACTGTTTTTT.

DNA for the CDR3: TGTGCCAGCAGCCAAGAAGGGACCCTTCTGAGCGATGAGCAGTTCTTC. Protein product: CASSQEGTLLSDEQFF. The chain links TRBV14 to TRBJ2-1; either TRBD1 or TRBD2 may fit D (5 bases each). V lost 0 bases and J 8 bases, leaving 17 bases between the germline ends. The CDR3 runs to 16 residues. Germline assignment: CDR1 SGHDN and CDR2 FVKESK.

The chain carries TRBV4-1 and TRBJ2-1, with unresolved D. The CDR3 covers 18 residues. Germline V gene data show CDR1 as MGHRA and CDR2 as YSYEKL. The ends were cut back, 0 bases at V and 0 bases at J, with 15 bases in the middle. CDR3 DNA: TGCGCCAGCAGCCAAGAACCGACCTCGACGAGCTCCTACAATGAGCAGTTCTTC. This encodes CASSQEPTSTSSYNEQFF.

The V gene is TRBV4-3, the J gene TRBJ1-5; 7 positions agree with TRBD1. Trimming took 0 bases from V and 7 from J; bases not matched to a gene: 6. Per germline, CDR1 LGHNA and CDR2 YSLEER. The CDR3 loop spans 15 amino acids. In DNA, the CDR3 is TGCGCCAGCAGCCAAGAATGGCAGGACAGGCAGCCCCAGCATTTT. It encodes CASSQEWQDRQPQHF.

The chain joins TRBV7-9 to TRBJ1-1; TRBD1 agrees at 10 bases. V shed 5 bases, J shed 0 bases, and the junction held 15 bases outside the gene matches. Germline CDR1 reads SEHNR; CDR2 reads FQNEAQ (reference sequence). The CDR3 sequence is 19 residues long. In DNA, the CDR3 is TGTGCCAGCAGCGCACCGGGACAGGGGTTGGGGTTTGTGAACACTGAAGCTTTCTTT. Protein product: CASSAPGQGLGFVNTEAFF.

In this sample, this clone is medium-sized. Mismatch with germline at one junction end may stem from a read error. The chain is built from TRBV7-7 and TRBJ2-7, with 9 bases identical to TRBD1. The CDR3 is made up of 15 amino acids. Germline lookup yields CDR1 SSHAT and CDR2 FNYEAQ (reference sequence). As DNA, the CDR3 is TGTGCTAGCAGCTTAGAACCCGGGACAGGGTACGAGCAGTACTTC. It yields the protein CASSLEPGTGYEQYF.

CDR3 in DNA: TGTGCCAGCCGGTGGGGGGGAACCGAGACCCAGTACTTC. This translates into CASRWGGTETQYF. V and J are TRBV6-5 and TRBJ2-5; TRBD2 matches at 7 bases. The CDR3 spans 13 residues. The trim removed 8 bases at V and 5 bases at J, leaving 8 bases unmatched. CDR1 and CDR2 (germline): MNHEY, SVGAGI.

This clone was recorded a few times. CDR3 amino acids: CASSLSIGTTETQYF. The CDR3 nucleotides are TGTGCCAGCAGCCTTTCTATCGGGACTACGGAGACCCAGTACTTC. The chain joins TRBV9 to TRBJ2-5, with 7 nucleotides matching TRBD2. After removal of 4 bases from V and 5 bases from J, the junction contained 11 bases not matched to a gene. The CDR3 has 15 residues. Looked up from germline, CDR1 is SGDLS and CDR2 is YYNGEE.

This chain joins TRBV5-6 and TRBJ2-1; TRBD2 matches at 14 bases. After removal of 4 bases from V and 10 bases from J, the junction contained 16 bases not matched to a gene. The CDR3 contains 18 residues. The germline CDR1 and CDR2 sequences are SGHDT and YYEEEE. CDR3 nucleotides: TGTGCCAGCAGCCTGAAAAGTTCGGCGGGACTAGCGGGAGACGAGCAGTTCTTC. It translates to CASSLKSSAGLAGDEQFF.

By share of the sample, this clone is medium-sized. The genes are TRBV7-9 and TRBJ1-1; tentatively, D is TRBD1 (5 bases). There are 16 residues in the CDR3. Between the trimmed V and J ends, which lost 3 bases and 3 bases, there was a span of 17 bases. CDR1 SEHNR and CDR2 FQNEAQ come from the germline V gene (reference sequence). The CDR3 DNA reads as TGTGCCAGCAGCTTCGGACGGATCTTGGGGGACACTGAAGCTTTCTTT. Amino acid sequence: CASSFGRILGDTEAFF.

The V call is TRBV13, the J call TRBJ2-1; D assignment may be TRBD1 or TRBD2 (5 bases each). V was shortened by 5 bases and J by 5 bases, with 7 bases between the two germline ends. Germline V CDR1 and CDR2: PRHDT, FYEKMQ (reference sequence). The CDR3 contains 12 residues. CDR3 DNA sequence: TGTGCCAGCAGCGGGGGAGACAATGAGCAGTTCTTC. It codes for CASSGGDNEQFF.

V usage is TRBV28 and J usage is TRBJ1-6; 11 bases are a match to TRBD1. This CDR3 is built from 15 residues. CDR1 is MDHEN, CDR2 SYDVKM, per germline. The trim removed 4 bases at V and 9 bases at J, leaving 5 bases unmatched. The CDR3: CASSYAGTGGSPLHF. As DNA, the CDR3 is TGTGCCAGCAGTTACGCCGGGACAGGGGGTTCACCCCTCCACTTT.

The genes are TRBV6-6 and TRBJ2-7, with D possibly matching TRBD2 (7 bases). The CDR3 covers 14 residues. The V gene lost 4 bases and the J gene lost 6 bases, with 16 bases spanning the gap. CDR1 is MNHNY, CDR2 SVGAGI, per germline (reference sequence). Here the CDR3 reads CASSSLAGAGEQYF. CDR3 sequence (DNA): TGTGCCAGCAGTTCCCTTGCGGGGGCGGGCGAGCAGTACTTC.

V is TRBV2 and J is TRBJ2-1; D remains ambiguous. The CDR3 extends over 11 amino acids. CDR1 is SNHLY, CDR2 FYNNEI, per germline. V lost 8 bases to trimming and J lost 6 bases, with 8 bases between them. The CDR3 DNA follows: TGTGCCAGCCACCTGCTCAATGAGCAGTTCTTC. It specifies CASHLLNEQFF. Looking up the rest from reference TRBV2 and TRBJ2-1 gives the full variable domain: EPEVTQTPSHQVTQMGQEVILRCVPISNHLYFYWYRQILGQKVEFLVSFYNNEISEKSEIFDDQFSVERPDGSNFTLKIRSTKLEDSAMYFCASHLLNEQFFGPGTRLTVL.

CDR3 nucleotides: TGCGCCAGCAGTCATGACAGGGATTGTGGCTACACCTTC. This codes for CASSHDRDCGYTF. The chain carries TRBV10-1 and TRBJ1-2; 7 positions match TRBD1. CDR3 length equals 13 residues. The trim removed 5 bases at V and 7 bases at J, leaving 7 bases unmatched. Germline V gene sequence: CDR1 WNHNN, CDR2 SYGVQD (reference sequence).

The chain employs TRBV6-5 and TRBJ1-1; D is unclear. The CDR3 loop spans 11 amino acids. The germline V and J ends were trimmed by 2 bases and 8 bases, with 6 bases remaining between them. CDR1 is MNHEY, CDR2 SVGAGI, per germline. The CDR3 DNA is TGTGCCAGCAGTTACATAAAAGAAGCTTTCTTT. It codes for CASSYIKEAFF.

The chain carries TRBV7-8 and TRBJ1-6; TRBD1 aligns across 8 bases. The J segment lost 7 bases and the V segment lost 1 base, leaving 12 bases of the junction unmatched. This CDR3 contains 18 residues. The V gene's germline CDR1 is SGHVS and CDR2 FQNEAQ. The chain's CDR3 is CASSLVFGQGAGNSPLHF. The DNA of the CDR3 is TGTGCCAGCAGCTTAGTATTCGGACAGGGAGCGGGAAATTCACCCCTCCACTTT.

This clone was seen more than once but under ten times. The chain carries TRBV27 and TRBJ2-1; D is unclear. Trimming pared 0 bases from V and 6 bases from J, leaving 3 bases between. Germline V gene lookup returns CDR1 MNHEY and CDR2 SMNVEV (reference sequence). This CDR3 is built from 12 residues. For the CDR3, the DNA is TGTGCCAGCAGTTTATCGGCCAATGAGCAGTTCTTC. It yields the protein CASSLSANEQFF.

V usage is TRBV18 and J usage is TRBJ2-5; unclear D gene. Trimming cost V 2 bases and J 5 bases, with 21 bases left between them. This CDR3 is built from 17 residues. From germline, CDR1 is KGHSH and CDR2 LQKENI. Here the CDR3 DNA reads TGTGCCAGCTCACCAACCGTGAGCCCTTCCCCATCGGAGACCCAGTACTTC. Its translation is CASSPTVSPSPSETQYF.